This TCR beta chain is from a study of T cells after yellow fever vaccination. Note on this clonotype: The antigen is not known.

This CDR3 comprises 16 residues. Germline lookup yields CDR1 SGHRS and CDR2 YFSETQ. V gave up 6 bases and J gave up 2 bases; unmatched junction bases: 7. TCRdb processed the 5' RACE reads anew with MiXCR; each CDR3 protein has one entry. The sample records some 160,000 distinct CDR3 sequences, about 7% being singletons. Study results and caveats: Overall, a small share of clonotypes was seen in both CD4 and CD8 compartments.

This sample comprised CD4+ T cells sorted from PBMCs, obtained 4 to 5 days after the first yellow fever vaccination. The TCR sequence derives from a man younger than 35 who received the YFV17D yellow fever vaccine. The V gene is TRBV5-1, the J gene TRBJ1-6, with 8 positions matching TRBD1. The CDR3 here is CASKAGDRTYNSPLHF. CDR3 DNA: TGCGCCAGCAAGGCAGGGGACAGGACCTATAATTCACCCCTCCACTTT.